This TCR beta chain was obtained from a study of cytomegalovirus exposure and HLA in healthy donors. Study information: One earlier analysis, a look at roughly 170 million T cells, found 117 million unique TCR beta sequences. Researchers found that approximately 85% of over 350 genotyped donors fell within the Caucasian-associated ancestry cluster. Study-wide findings and caveats: Rare sequences made up most TCRs, while some public TCRs were found in many donors. Cytomegalovirus-associated status was assigned to approximately 160 TCR beta chains.

The V gene lost 4 bases and the J gene lost 7 bases, with 7 bases spanning the gap. CDR3 length equals 10 residues. The germline V gene has CDR1 SQVTM and CDR2 ANQGSEA. As for this clone: The antigen is undetermined.

PCR employed 60 Vbeta and 13 Jbeta primers. Using immunoSEQ multiplex PCR, the repertoire was profiled, and TCRdb retains in-frame clones only, with some absent. The sample carries approximately 150,000 clones, 80% recorded once. Source material: PBMCs. The chain joins TRBV29-1 to TRBJ1-1; no clear D. The receptor was isolated from a man in his forties or fifties in good health and CMV-seronegative. This chain's CDR3 is CSVGGFEAFF. CDR3 nucleotide sequence: TGCAGCGTTGGCGGATTTGAAGCTTTCTTT.